The rows below give T cell receptor beta chains drawn from one sample of a study of T cell changes during pregnancy in multiple sclerosis. This table comes from immunoSEQ multiplex PCR, and its TCRdb copy is limited to in-frame clones, with some not included. In the table there are about 49,000 clones, roughly 92% of which are singletons. The sequenced sample was CD8+ T cells from peripheral blood mononuclear cells, obtained before pregnancy. The receptors stem from a female donor with multiple sclerosis, enrolled in a pregnancy study. The CDR3 runs from the conserved cysteine through the conserved F or W. A D gene is named only where the DNA matches it firmly. Rows give clone size only sometimes, using once, few, many, or a class for an expanded clone.

TGCAGCGTTGAATACGTAGGGGGCCGGACCACCGGGGAGCTGTTTTTT,CSVEYVGGRTTGELFF,TRBV29-1,TRBD1,NA,TRBJ2-2
TGTGCCAGCAGTTTATCACAGTCCGGGAACGATGGCTACACCTTC,CASSLSQSGNDGYTF,TRBV28,NA,NA,TRBJ1-2
TGTGCCAGCAGTCTCTTTGAGGGGGGGGAAAAACTGTTTTTT,CASSLFEGGEKLFF,TRBV6-5,NA,NA,TRBJ1-4
TGTGCCAGCAGCCCCGGACTAGCGGGACCAACTGAGCAGTTCTTC,CASSPGLAGPTEQFF,TRBV6-5,TRBD2,NA,TRBJ2-1
TGTGCCAGCAGCTTAGGCCCAGGGTTCGTCCACGAGCAGTACTTC,CASSLGPGFVHEQYF,TRBV5-4,NA,NA,TRBJ2-7
TGTGCCAGCAGCTTAGACAGCAATTCTGGAAACACCATATATTTT,CASSLDSNSGNTIYF,TRBV7-6,NA,few,TRBJ1-3
TGTGCCTGGGGGGGGGTGACAGGATCATATGGCTACACCTTC,CAWGGVTGSYGYTF,TRBV30,NA,NA,TRBJ1-2
TGTGCCAGCAGCTTACCTTTCAATGAGCAGTTCTTC,CASSLPFNEQFF,TRBV7-9,NA,NA,TRBJ2-1
TGTGCCAGCAGCGTAGCTCCGGACGGGACACTTAATGAAAAACTGTTTTTT,CASSVAPDGTLNEKLFF,TRBV9,NA,NA,TRBJ1-4
TGTGCCAGCAGTAAAGAGCCTAGCGGCAGCAATGAGCAGTTCTTC,CASSKEPSGSNEQFF,TRBV27,TRBD2,NA,TRBJ2-1
TGTGCCAGTAGTATAATGGGACAGAGCACAGATACGCAGTATTTT,CASSIMGQSTDTQYF,TRBV19,TRBD1,NA,TRBJ2-3
TGTGCCAGCAGTTTAGAAGGGGCGTTGAACACTGAAGCTTTCTTT,CASSLEGALNTEAFF,TRBV28,NA,NA,TRBJ1-1
TGTGCCATCAGTACAGGGGCCGGGGGCCAGCCCCAGCATTTT,CAISTGAGGQPQHF,TRBV10-3,TRBD1,NA,TRBJ1-5
TGTGCCAGCAGCGCCTCACAGTTCCCAACGACTAACCAAGAGACCCAGTACTTC,CASSASQFPTTNQETQYF,TRBV9,NA,NA,TRBJ2-5
TGCGCCAGCAGCTTATACTTGTCCTACGAGCAGTACTTC,CASSLYLSYEQYF,TRBV5-1,NA,once,TRBJ2-7
TGTGCCAGCAGTCCTCGAAGACACAACTACGAGCAGTACTTC,CASSPRRHNYEQYF,TRBV27,NA,NA,TRBJ2-7
TGTGCCAGCAGCTTAGAGTCCATAACGGGTATATACAATGAGCAGTTCTTC,CASSLESITGIYNEQFF,TRBV7-6,NA,NA,TRBJ2-1
TGTGCCAGCAGCTCGACTGAGCGATCATCCTACAATGAGCAGTTCTTC,CASSSTERSSYNEQFF,TRBV7-9,NA,NA,TRBJ2-1
TGTGCCAGCAGCTTATCGGGAGGAACAGATACGCAGTATTTT,CASSLSGGTDTQYF,TRBV13,TRBD2,NA,TRBJ2-3
TGTGCCAGCCGGACTCCAAGCTCCTACAATGAGCAGTTCTTC,CASRTPSSYNEQFF,TRBV27,NA,once,TRBJ2-1
TGTGCCAGTAGTCGAGGGTCGGCGGATGGCTACACCTTC,CASSRGSADGYTF,TRBV19,NA,NA,TRBJ1-2
TGTGCCAGCAGCTCCCCCGGACTAGCGGTTAATGAGCAGTTCTTC,CASSSPGLAVNEQFF,TRBV5-6,TRBD2,once,TRBJ2-1
TGTGCCAGCAGCTTAGGACTAGCGGGGAGCTCCTACAATGAGCAGTTCTTC,CASSLGLAGSSYNEQFF,TRBV11-3,TRBD2,NA,TRBJ2-1
TGTGCCAGCCGCCGGAATAGCGGGAGTCGTGAGCAGTTCTTC,CASRRNSGSREQFF,TRBV7-8,TRBD2,NA,TRBJ2-1
TGTGCCAGCAGCCTAAGCCAGGGTAGTGGGGGAAACACCATATATTTT,CASSLSQGSGGNTIYF,TRBV4-2,NA,NA,TRBJ1-3
TGTGCCAGCAGCGCAAGAGGGACAGGGGGACCAACTAATGAAAAACTGTTTTTT,CASSARGTGGPTNEKLFF,TRBV7-6,TRBD1,once,TRBJ1-4
TGTGCCTGGAGTGTACTGGGGGGACCGTACACTGAAGCTTTCTTT,CAWSVLGGPYTEAFF,TRBV30,NA,NA,TRBJ1-1
TGTGCCAGCAGTCAGGGGGGACGGACAGATGAAGCTTTCTTT,CASSQGGRTDEAFF,TRBV6-6,TRBD1,NA,TRBJ1-1
TGTGCCAGCAGCTTAGATGCAGGAGGGCCCTACGAGCAGTACTTC,CASSLDAGGPYEQYF,TRBV11-2,NA,NA,TRBJ2-7
TGTGCCAGCTCACCACCGGTTCAGGCGAGGGGCACAGATACGCAGTATTTT,CASSPPVQARGTDTQYF,TRBV18,NA,once,TRBJ2-3
TGTGCCAGCGGGCCCCGGACAGGGCCGCCTGAAGCTTTCTTT,CASGPRTGPPEAFF,TRBV6-4,TRBD1,NA,TRBJ1-1
TGTGCCTGGAGTGTGGGACTCACGGATGGAAACACCATATATTTT,CAWSVGLTDGNTIYF,TRBV30,NA,NA,TRBJ1-3
TGTGCCAGCGAGGAGGGAACCGGGGAGCTGTTTTTT,CASEEGTGELFF,TRBV7-9,NA,NA,TRBJ2-2
TGTGCCAGCAGCCCCCGGCAGGGAGGCACCGGGGAGCTGTTTTTT,CASSPRQGGTGELFF,TRBV7-9,NA,NA,TRBJ2-2
TGTGCCATCAGAAACCGGTCGGCAGGTCGGTACTACGAGCAGTACTTC,CAIRNRSAGRYYEQYF,TRBV10-3,NA,NA,TRBJ2-7
TGCGCCAGCAGCCCGGCCGGGGGTGGGCAGTTCTTC,CASSPAGGGQFF,TRBV4-1,NA,NA,TRBJ2-1
TGTGCCAGCAGCTTGGCCGGGACAGGGTTAACCAATGAGCAGTTCTTC,CASSLAGTGLTNEQFF,TRBV5-4,TRBD1,NA,TRBJ2-1
TGTGCCAGCAGTCTGGACAGTTCGAGTGGCTACACCTTC,CASSLDSSSGYTF,TRBV27,NA,NA,TRBJ1-2
TGTGCCAGCAGCTGGGGACTGACTTACAATGAGCAGTTCTTC,CASSWGLTYNEQFF,TRBV7-8,NA,NA,TRBJ2-1
TGTGCCAGCAGCGCGATAGCGGGAGGGCAAGATACGCAGTATTTT,CASSAIAGGQDTQYF,TRBV6-4,TRBD2,NA,TRBJ2-3
TGTGCTAGTGGTTTGGGGGTTCGACTAGCGGGAGTGAACAATGAGCAGTTCTTC,CASGLGVRLAGVNNEQFF,TRBV12-5,TRBD2,NA,TRBJ2-1
TGTGCCAGCAGCGTATTACCAGGGGGCTCCTACGAGCAGTACTTC,CASSVLPGGSYEQYF,TRBV9,TRBD1,NA,TRBJ2-7
TGTGCCAGCAGTCCTTCGGCGCGGCAGAGGAATGAGCAGTTCTTC,CASSPSARQRNEQFF,TRBV6-5,NA,NA,TRBJ2-1
TGTGCCAGCAGTGAAGCGCAGGGTTGGCAGGCTCCCTTCTTC,CASSEAQGWQAPFF,TRBV2,NA,NA,TRBJ1-2
TGTGCCAGCAGCCCGGGAGCGGGAACCACCGCGAAGTCTGGGGCCAACGTCCTGACTTTC,CASSPGAGTTAKSGANVLTF,TRBV7-6,TRBD2,NA,TRBJ2-6
TGTGCCAGCAGCCTAGCGGGAGCGAGGGATACGCAGTATTTT,CASSLAGARDTQYF,TRBV25-1,TRBD2,once,TRBJ2-3
TGTGCCAGCAGTGGGGGACTAGCTTCCACAGATACGCAGTATTTT,CASSGGLASTDTQYF,TRBV6-4,TRBD2,NA,TRBJ2-3
TGCGCCAGCATCCCCTCCAGAGACAGGGTTTGGAGACCTGAAGCTTTCTTT,CASIPSRDRVWRPEAFF,TRBV23-1,TRBD1,NA,TRBJ1-1